This T cell receptor beta chain was found in a study of blood T cell repertoires in COVID-19. The V segment lost 7 bases and the J segment 6 bases; nucleotides outside the gene matches: 15. Germline-derived CDR1 and CDR2 are SGHAT and FQNNGV. The CDR3 is 15 amino acids. Assay: immunoSEQ multiplex PCR; the TCRdb copy retains only in-frame clones and omits some. The sample has over 10,000 clones, around 90% seen once; the top ten hold roughly 20%. The sequenced sample was peripheral blood. The chain has TRBV11-2 and TRBJ2-7; 7 bases agree with TRBD2. This receptor was obtained from a human donor with active COVID-19. The donor label of this sample is uncertain. CDR3 loop: CASTTPGAGISEQYF. Here the CDR3 DNA reads TGTGCCAGCACCACGCCAGGAGCGGGGATCAGCGAGCAGTACTTC.